This record covers a single T cell receptor (beta chain). The antigen is undetermined. Germline CDR1 MDHEN, CDR2 SYDVKM. CDR3 length equals 15 residues. Deletions cut 5 bases from V and 5 bases from J, with 16 bases between. This specimen belongs to a study of cytomegalovirus exposure and HLA in healthy donors. PCR amplification relied on 60 Vbeta primers (plus 13 Jbeta primers). Libraries were prepared by immunoSEQ multiplex PCR; TCRdb keeps only in-frame clonotypes and omits some of them. The profile shows around 91,000 clones, around 78% of them singletons. Study-level results: Follow-up analysis later connected one missense variant in DCLRE1C with trimming of TCR beta V- and J-genes.

The chain joins TRBV28 to TRBJ2-1; D is perhaps TRBD2 (7 bases). This receptor was obtained from a male donor in good health and CMV-seropositive. Sequences were obtained from PBMCs. The CDR3 here is CASSQQGRGDNEQFF. CDR3 bases: TGTGCCAGCAGTCAACAGGGCCGGGGGGACAATGAGCAGTTCTTC.